Listed below are T cell receptor beta chains from one sample, sequenced in a study of early T cells in non-severe SARS-CoV-2 infection. A single record per CDR3 protein comes from TCRdb applying MiXCR to the 5' RACE reads. This table has approximately 46,000 distinct CDR3 sequences, less than 30% appearing once. Sequencing used whole blood, obtained at baseline. The receptors derive from an adult who was a healthcare worker with PCR-confirmed SARS-CoV-2 infection or an uninfected control (not recorded which). The CDR3 runs from the conserved cysteine through the conserved F or W. The D gene is left open where the match is weak. Clone size is shown for a subset of rows, as once, few, many or a class of expanded clone.

many | TRBJ2-7 | TRBV18 | TRBD1 | TGTGCCAGCTCCCCGGGACAGACCTACGAGCAGTACTTC | CASSPGQTYEQYF
many | TRBJ1-1 | TRBV10-3 | NA | TGTGCCATCAGATCTATCGGGGGAGACACTGAAGCTTTCTTT | CAIRSIGGDTEAFF
few | TRBJ2-3 | TRBV2 | TRBD2 | TGTGCCAGCTTGGGGACTAATCTCCATACGCAGTATTTT | CASLGTNLHTQYF
few | TRBJ2-1 | TRBV19 | TRBD2 | TGTGCCAGTAGTATTAGCCTAGCGGGGATCTCCTACAATGAGCAGTTCTTC | CASSISLAGISYNEQFF
NA | TRBJ1-3 | TRBV30 | NA | TGTGCCGCAGACCTTACAGGGTCTGGAAACACCATATATTTT | CAADLTGSGNTIYF
NA | TRBJ2-5 | TRBV7-2 | TRBD2 | TGTGCCAGCAGCAGGGGAGGGAGGGGACAAGAGACCCAGTACTTC | CASSRGGRGQETQYF
few | TRBJ2-1 | TRBV7-9 | NA | TGTGCCAGCAGCATGGGGTTGTACTTGGAGCAGTTCTTC | CASSMGLYLEQFF
NA | TRBJ1-2 | TRBV5-4 | TRBD1 | TGTGCCAGCAGCTTGGCCGGGACAGGGCCTGGCTACACCTTC | CASSLAGTGPGYTF
NA | TRBJ1-2 | TRBV7-9 | NA | TGTGCCAGCAGCTTATCAGGGGCCGGCGGCTACACCTTC | CASSLSGAGGYTF
few | TRBJ2-1 | TRBV7-2 | NA | TGTGCCAGCAGCTTAGGCGGTCTGCCGAGCTCCTACAATGAGCAGTTCTTC | CASSLGGLPSSYNEQFF
NA | TRBJ2-1 | TRBV6-6 | NA | TGTGCCAGCAGTTACACAGGCTCCTACAATGAGCAGTTCTTC | CASSYTGSYNEQFF
NA | TRBJ2-2 | TRBV19 | TRBD1 | TGTGCCGGACAGGACACCAATACCGGGGAGCTGTTTTTT | CAGQDTNTGELFF
NA | TRBJ1-3 | TRBV12-3/TRBV12-4 | NA | TGTGCCAGCAGCCGCAGGGGTAGTACAGGTGGCGCAAACACCATATATTTT | CASSRRGSTGGANTIYF
few | TRBJ2-7 | TRBV20-1 | TRBD1 | TGCAGTGCCCCCCGGACAGGGTCATCCTACGAGCAGTACTTC | CSAPRTGSSYEQYF
few | TRBJ2-3 | TRBV7-2 | TRBD1 | TGTGCCAGCAGCCTAGGACAGGGGGATACGCAGTATTTT | CASSLGQGDTQYF
few | TRBJ2-5 | TRBV3-1 | TRBD1 | TGTGCCAGCAGCCAAGCCTCACAGGGGGAGACCCAGTACTTC | CASSQASQGETQYF